These 8 T cell receptor beta chains share one sample of origin, sequenced in a study of shared clonotypes between healthy human individuals. Clones were read by immunoSEQ multiplex PCR, and TCRdb kept only the in-frame ones, dropping some. Altogether approximately 2.3 million clones are present, 85% to 95% being singletons, with the ten largest covering approximately 0.4%. Sequenced: naive CD4+ T cells from PBMCs. The subset was: CD45RA+ positively selected. The source is a man between 18 and 29 years old in good health. Some clones in this sample may be carry-over from other donors' samples.

This rearrangement joins TRBV6-1 to TRBJ2-3, with TRBD1 matching over 7 bases. Germline CDR1 reads MNHNS; CDR2 reads SASEGT. CDR3 length: 14 residues. The junction had 2 bases not matched to a gene; V was cut back by 4 bases and J by 1 base. DNA for the CDR3: TGTGCCAGCAGTGCCGGGACAGGCACAGATACGCAGTATTTT. Its translation: CASSAGTGTDTQYF.

The chain recombines TRBV27 with TRBJ2-7; possibly TRBD2 for D (6 bases). The germline V gene has CDR1 MNHEY and CDR2 SMNVEV (reference sequence). The CDR3 covers 14 residues. V was clipped by 2 bases and J by 3 bases, with 11 bases between them. The CDR3, as DNA: TGTGCCAGCAGTTTAGGGACTGCCCGCTACGAGCAGTACTTC. It specifies CASSLGTARYEQYF.

In DNA, the CDR3 is TGTGCCAGCACCTGGGGACAGGGGGCCTATGGCTACACCTTC. Translation gives CASTWGQGAYGYTF. This chain connects TRBV6-6 to TRBJ1-2, with 12 bases lining up with TRBD1. The CDR3 contains 14 residues. Trimming cost V 7 bases and J 4 bases; bases outside gene matches: 4. The V gene's germline CDR1 is MNHNY and CDR2 SVGAGI (reference sequence).

This clone has a handful of counts. The rearrangement joins TRBV5-4 to TRBJ1-1, with no clear D. The CDR3 has 13 amino acids. The germline V gene encodes CDR1 SGHNT and CDR2 YYREEE (reference sequence). Trimming left V 0 bases short and J 3 bases short, with 6 bases between. The CDR3 loop reads CASSLEHHTEAFF. The CDR3 DNA follows: TGTGCCAGCAGCTTGGAGCACCACACTGAAGCTTTCTTT.

This chain connects TRBV28 to TRBJ2-3; D ambiguous. Germline CDR1 reads MDHEN; CDR2 reads SYDVKM. V was pared by 9 bases and J by 2 bases, with 12 bases between. This CDR3 has 13 amino acids. The DNA for the CDR3 is TGTGCCAGTTGCGGAGCTGACACAGATACGCAGTATTTT. Protein product: CASCGADTDTQYF.

A single count supports this clone. The gene calls are TRBV27 and TRBJ2-2; D perhaps matches TRBD2 (5 bases). Germline V lookup: CDR1 MNHEY, CDR2 SMNVEV (reference sequence). The ends were cut back, 2 bases at V and 0 bases at J, with 16 bases in the middle. The CDR3 extends over 18 amino acids. The CDR3: CASSLIRYRTANTGELFF. The CDR3 bases are TGTGCCAGCAGTTTAATAAGGTATCGGACTGCGAACACCGGGGAGCTGTTTTTT.

In DNA form, the CDR3 reads TGTGCCAGCAGCCAGGGACTAGTAACGGCATACAATGAGCAGTTCTTC. This translates into CASSQGLVTAYNEQFF. The chain is built from TRBV7-3 and TRBJ2-1, with TRBD2 matching 8 bases. The CDR3 is made up of 16 amino acids. Germline-derived CDR1 and CDR2 are SGHTA and FQGTGA. The junction had 10 bases not matched to a gene; V was cut back by 5 bases and J by 4 bases. Drawing the rest from reference TRBV7-3 and TRBJ2-1, the complete variable domain is GAGVSQTPSNKVTEKGKYVELRCDPISGHTALYWYRQSLGQGPEFLIYFQGTGAADDSGLPNDRFFAVRPEGSVSTLKIQRTERGDSAVYLCASSQGLVTAYNEQFFGPGTRLTVL.

V usage is TRBV5-1 and J usage is TRBJ2-3; no clear D gene. CDR3 length equals 14 residues. V lost 1 base and J 6 bases, leaving 12 bases between the germline ends. The germline V gene has CDR1 SGHRS and CDR2 YFSETQ. The CDR3 reads CASSLFVGLDTQYF. In DNA form, the CDR3 reads TGCGCCAGCAGCTTGTTCGTGGGCTTGGATACGCAGTATTTT.